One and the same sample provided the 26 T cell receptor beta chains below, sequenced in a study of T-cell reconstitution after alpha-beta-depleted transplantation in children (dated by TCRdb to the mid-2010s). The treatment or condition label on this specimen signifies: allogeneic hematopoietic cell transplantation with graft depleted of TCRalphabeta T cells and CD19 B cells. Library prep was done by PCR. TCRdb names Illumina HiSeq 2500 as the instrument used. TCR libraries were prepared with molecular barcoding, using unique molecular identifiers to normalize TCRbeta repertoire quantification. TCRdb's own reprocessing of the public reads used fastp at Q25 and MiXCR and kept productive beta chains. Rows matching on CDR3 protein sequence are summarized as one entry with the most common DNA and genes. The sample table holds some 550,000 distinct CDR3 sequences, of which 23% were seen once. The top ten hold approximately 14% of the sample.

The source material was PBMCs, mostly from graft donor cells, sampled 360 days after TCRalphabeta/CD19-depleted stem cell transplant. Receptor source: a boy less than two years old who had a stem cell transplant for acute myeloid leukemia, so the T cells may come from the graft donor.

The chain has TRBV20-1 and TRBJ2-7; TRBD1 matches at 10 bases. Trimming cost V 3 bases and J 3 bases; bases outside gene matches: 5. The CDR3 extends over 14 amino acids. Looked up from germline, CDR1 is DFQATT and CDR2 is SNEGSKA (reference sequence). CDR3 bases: TGCAGTGCTAGGTCGGGACAGGGGTACTACGAGCAGTACTTC. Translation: CSARSGQGYYEQYF.

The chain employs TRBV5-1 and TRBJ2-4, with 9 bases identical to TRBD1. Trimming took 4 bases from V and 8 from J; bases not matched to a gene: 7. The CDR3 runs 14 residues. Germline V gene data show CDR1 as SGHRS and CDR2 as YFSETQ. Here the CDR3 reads CASSAPGQGDIQYF. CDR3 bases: TGCGCCAGCAGCGCTCCGGGACAGGGTGACATTCAGTACTTC.

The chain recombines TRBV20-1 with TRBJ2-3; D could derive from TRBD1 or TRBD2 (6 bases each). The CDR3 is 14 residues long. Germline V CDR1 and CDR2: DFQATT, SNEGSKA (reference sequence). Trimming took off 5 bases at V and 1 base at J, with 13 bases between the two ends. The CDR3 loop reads CSALDRRGTDTQYF. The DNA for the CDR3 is TGCAGTGCTCTCGACAGGAGGGGCACAGATACGCAGTATTTT.

CDR3 in DNA: TGTGCTAGTGGTTTGGTACTTACAGGGGACTATGGCTACACCTTC. Its translation: CASGLVLTGDYGYTF. J is TRBJ1-2 and V is TRBV12-5; the match to TRBD1 covers 7 bases. Germline V lookup: CDR1 LGHNT, CDR2 FRNRAP. The CDR3 totals 15 residues. V shed 0 bases, J shed 3 bases, and the junction held 4 bases outside the gene matches. Looking up the rest from reference TRBV12-5 and TRBJ1-2 gives the full variable domain: DARVTQTPRHKVTEMGQEVTMRCQPILGHNTVFWYRQTMMQGLELLAYFRNRAPLDDSGMPKDRFSAEMPDATLATLKIQPSEPRDSAVYFCASGLVLTGDYGYTFGSGTRLTVV.

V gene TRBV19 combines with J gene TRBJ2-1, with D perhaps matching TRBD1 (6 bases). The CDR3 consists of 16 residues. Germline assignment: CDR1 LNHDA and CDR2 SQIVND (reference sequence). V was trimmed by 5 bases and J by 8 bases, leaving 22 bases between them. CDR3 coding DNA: TGTGCCAGTAGTGCCGTGACAGGAGTCCTGAATCATGAGCAGTTCTTC. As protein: CASSAVTGVLNHEQFF. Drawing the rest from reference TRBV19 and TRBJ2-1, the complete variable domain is DGGITQSPKYLFRKEGQNVTLSCEQNLNHDAMYWYRQDPGQGLRLIYYSQIVNDFQKGDIAEGYSVSREKKESFPLTVTSAQKNPTAFYLCASSAVTGVLNHEQFFGPGTRLTVL.

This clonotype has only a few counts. CDR3 loop: CASSLVAGGPRTDTQYF. CDR3 nucleotides: TGTGCCAGCAGCTTAGTGGCCGGGGGGCCCCGCACAGATACGCAGTATTTT. The chain has TRBV11-2 and TRBJ2-3; weak D call: TRBD2 (7 bases). The CDR3 loop spans 17 amino acids. Trimming removed 1 base at V and 1 base at J, with 15 bases between. CDR1 and CDR2 (germline): SGHAT, FQNNGV.

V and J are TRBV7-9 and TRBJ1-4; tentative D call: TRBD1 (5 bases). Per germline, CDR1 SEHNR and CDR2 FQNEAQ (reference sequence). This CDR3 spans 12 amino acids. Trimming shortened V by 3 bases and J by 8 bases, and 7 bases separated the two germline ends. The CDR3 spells CASSLTEEKLFF. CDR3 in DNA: TGTGCCAGCAGCTTGACAGAAGAAAAACTGTTTTTT.

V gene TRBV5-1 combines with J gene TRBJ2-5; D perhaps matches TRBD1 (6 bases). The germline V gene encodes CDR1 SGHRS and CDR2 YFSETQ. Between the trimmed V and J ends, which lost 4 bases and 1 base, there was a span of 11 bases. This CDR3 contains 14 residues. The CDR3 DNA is TGCGCCAGCAGCCATCGAGGGGGCCAAGAGACCCAGTACTTC. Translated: CASSHRGGQETQYF.

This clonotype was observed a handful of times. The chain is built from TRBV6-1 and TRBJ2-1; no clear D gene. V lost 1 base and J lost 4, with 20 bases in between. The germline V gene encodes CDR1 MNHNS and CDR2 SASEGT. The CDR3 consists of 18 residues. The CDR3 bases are TGTGCCAGCAGTGAAGTGGACCCAGGAATGCTGGAGTACAATGAGCAGTTCTTC. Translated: CASSEVDPGMLEYNEQFF.

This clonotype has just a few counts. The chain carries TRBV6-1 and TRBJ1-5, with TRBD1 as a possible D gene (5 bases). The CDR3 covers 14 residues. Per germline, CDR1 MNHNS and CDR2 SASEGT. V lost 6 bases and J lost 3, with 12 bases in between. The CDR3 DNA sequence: TGTGCCAGCAGGGTTGGGGGGATCAATCAGCCCCAGCATTTT. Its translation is CASRVGGINQPQHF.

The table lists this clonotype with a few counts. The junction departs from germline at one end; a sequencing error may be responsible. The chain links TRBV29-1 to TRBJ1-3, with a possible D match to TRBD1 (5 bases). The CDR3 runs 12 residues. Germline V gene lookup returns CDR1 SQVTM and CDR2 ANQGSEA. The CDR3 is CSVDQGGDTIYF. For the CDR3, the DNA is TGCAGCGTTGACCAGGGTGGAGACACCATATATTTT.

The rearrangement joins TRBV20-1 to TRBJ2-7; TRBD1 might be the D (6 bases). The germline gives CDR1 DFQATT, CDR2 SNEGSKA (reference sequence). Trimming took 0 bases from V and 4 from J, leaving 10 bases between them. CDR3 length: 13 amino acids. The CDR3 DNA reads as TGCAGTGCTAGAGACCAGGGGCTGTACGAGCAGTACTTC. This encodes CSARDQGLYEQYF.

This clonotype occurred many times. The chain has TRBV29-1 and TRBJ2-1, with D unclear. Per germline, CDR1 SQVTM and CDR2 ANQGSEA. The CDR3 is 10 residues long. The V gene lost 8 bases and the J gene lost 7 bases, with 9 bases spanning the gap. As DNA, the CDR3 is TGCAGCTCATTCATAAATGAGCAGTTCTTC. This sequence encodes CSSFINEQFF.

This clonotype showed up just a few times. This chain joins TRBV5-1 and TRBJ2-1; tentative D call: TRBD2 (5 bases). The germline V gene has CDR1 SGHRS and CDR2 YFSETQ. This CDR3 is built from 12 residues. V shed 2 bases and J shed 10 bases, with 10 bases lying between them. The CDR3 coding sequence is TGCGCCAGCAGCTTCAGTTCGGGGGAGCAGTTCTTC. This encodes CASSFSSGEQFF.

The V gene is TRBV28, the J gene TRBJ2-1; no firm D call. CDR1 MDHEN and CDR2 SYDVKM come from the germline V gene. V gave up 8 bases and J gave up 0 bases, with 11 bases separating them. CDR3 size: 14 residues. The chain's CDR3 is CASGVHSSYNEQFF. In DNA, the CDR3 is TGTGCCAGCGGGGTCCATAGCTCCTACAATGAGCAGTTCTTC.

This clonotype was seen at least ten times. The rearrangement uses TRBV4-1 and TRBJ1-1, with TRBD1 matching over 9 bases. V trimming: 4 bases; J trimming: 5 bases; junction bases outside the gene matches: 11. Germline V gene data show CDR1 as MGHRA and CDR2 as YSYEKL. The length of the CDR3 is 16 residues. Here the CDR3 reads CASSPYRDRVTTEAFF. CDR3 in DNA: TGCGCCAGCAGCCCATACCGGGACAGGGTGACAACTGAAGCTTTCTTT.

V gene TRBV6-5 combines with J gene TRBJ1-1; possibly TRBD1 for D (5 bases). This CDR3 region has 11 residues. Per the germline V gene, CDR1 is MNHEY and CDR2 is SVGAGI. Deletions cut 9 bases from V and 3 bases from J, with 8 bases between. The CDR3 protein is CASQGHTEAFF. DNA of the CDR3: TGTGCCAGTCAGGGACACACTGAAGCTTTCTTT.

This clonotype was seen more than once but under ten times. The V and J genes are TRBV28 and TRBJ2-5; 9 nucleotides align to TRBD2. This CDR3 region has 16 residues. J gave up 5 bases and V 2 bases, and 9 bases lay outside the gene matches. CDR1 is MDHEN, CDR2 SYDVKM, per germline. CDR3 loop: CASSLGSGGIFETQYF. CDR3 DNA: TGTGCCAGCAGTTTAGGCAGCGGGGGGATTTTTGAGACCCAGTACTTC.

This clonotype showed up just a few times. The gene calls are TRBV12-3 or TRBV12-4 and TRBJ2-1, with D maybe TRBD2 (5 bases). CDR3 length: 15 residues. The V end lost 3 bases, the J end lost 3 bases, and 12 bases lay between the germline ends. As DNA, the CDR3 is TGTGCCAGCAGTTTGCCCGGGGTTGACTACAATGAGCAGTTCTTC. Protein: CASSLPGVDYNEQFF.

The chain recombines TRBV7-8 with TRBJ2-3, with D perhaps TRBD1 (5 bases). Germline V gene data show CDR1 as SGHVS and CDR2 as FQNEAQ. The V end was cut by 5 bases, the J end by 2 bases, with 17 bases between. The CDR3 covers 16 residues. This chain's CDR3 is CASSPPRQPLTDTQYF. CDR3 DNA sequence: TGTGCCAGCAGCCCGCCCCGACAGCCACTCACAGATACGCAGTATTTT.

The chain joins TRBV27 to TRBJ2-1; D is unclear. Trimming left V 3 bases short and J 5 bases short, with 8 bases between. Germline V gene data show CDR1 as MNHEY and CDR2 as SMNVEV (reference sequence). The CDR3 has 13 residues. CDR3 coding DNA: TGTGCCAGCAGTTTGGAGTCTCACAATGAGCAGTTCTTC. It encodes CASSLESHNEQFF.

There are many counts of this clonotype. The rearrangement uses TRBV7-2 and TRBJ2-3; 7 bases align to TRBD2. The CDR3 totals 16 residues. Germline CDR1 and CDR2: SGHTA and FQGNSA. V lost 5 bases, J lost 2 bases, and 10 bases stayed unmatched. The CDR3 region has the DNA TGTGCCAGCAGCCCTCCGGGGGGAGGGGTCACAGATACGCAGTATTTT. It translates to CASSPPGGGVTDTQYF.

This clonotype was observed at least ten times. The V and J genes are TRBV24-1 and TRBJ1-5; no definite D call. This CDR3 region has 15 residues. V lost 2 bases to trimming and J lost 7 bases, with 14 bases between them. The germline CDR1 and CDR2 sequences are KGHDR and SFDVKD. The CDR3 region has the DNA TGTGCCACCAGTGATTCGAGGACGGTCGGACAGCCCCAGCATTTT. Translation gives CATSDSRTVGQPQHF.

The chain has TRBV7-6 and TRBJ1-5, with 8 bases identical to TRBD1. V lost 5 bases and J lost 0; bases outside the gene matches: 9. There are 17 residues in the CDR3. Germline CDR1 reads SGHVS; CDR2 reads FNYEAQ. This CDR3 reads CASSPRQGMSSNQPQHF. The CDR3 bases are TGTGCCAGCAGCCCCCGACAGGGGATGAGTAGCAATCAGCCCCAGCATTTT. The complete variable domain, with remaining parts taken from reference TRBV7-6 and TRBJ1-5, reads GAGVSQSPRYKVTKRGQDVALRCDPISGHVSLYWYRQALGQGPEFLTYFNYEAQQDKSGLPNDRFSAERPEGSISTLTIQRTEQRDSAMYRCASSPRQGMSSNQPQHFGDGTRLSIL.

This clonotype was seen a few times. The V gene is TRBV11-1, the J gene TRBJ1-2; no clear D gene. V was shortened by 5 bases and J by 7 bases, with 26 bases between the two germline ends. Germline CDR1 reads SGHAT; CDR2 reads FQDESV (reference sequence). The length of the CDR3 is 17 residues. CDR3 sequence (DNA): TGTGCCAGCAGCCCCCAGTCCGCGTTAGGTGGTGGTGGTGGCTACACCTTC. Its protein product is CASSPQSALGGGGGYTF.

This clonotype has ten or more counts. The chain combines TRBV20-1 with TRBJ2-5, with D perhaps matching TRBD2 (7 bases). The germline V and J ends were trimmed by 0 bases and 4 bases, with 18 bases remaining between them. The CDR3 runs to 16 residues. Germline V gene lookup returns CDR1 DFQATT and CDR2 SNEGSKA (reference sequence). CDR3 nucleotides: TGCAGTGCTAGAGATAGTGGGGGGGCCGTGGGAGAGACCCAGTACTTC. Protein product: CSARDSGGAVGETQYF.